This paragraph reports one TCR beta chain. Its antigen remains unidentified. The data were taken from a study of graft-versus-host responses after intestinal transplantation. Method: immunoSEQ multiplex PCR; TCRdb's copy keeps in-frame clones and lacks some. The sample includes around 90,000 clones, roughly 92% of them seen just once. Germline CDR1 SGHVS, CDR2 FNYEAQ. V was clipped by 1 base and J by 4 bases, with 11 bases between them. The CDR3 consists of 15 residues. Sequenced material: unstimulated CD4+ T cells sorted from spleen or lymph node cells, taken before intestinal transplant. The chain has TRBV7-6 and TRBJ1-3, with D possibly matching TRBD1 (5 bases). This TCR derives from a human donor who received an intestinal transplant. CDR3: CASSLGRDGGNTIYF. The CDR3, as DNA: TGTGCCAGCAGCTTAGGACGGGACGGAGGAAACACCATATATTTT. Together with reference TRBV7-6 and TRBJ1-3, the CDR3 gives the full variable domain: GAGVSQSPRYKVTKRGQDVALRCDPISGHVSLYWYRQALGQGPEFLTYFNYEAQQDKSGLPNDRFSAERPEGSISTLTIQRTEQRDSAMYRCASSLGRDGGNTIYFGEGSWLTVV.